This T cell receptor beta chain was recovered during a study of T cell responses to AZD1222 COVID-19 vaccine. The study's findings and limits: Most donors were white British and more were female, and clonal diversity was possibly underestimated.

Sequencing used immunoSEQ multiplex PCR; TCRdb keeps in-frame clones, though not all of them. The sample carries 150,000 to 180,000 clones, about nine tenths recorded once. As concerns this clone: The antigen is undetermined.

V lost 2 bases, J lost 4 bases, and 10 bases lay in between. In germline, CDR1 is SGHTA, CDR2 FQGTGA. The CDR3 consists of 14 residues. The material was peripheral blood, obtained on day 0 of AZD1222 vaccination. The rearrangement joins TRBV7-3 to TRBJ2-3, with D hard to call. This sequence originates from an adult in good health. CDR3 sequence reads: CASSLYSLPDTQYF. The CDR3 nucleotides are TGTGCCAGCAGCTTATATAGCCTCCCAGATACGCAGTATTTT. Based on the CDR3 plus reference TRBV7-3 and TRBJ2-3, the full variable domain is GAGVSQTPSNKVTEKGKYVELRCDPISGHTALYWYRQSLGQGPEFLIYFQGTGAADDSGLPNDRFFAVRPEGSVSTLKIQRTERGDSAVYLCASSLYSLPDTQYFGPGTRLTVL.